This T cell receptor (beta chain) appears in the sequencing data of a study of T cell changes during pregnancy in multiple sclerosis. Germline V CDR1 and CDR2: SNHLY, FYNNEI. The V end was cut by 7 bases, the J end by 2 bases, with 8 bases between. CDR3 length: 12 residues. This clone was counted a few times. Data came from immunoSEQ multiplex PCR; TCRdb stores just in-frame clones and leaves some out. The table includes roughly 90,000 clones, over 80% detected once. The TCR originated in a female donor with multiple sclerosis, enrolled in a pregnancy study. The rearrangement links TRBV2 to TRBJ2-5; D unclear. The sequencing here drew on peripheral blood, taken in the first trimester of pregnancy. CDR3 in amino acids: CASTVRQETQYF. The CDR3 DNA sequence: TGTGCCAGCACTGTGCGGCAAGAGACCCAGTACTTC.